The 18 T cell receptor beta chains reported below all come from one sample, sequenced in a study of blood T cells in healthy people across ages. Together with a sample-barcoded 5' primer, a J-beta primer mix was included in a second PCR lasting about 7 to 12 cycles. TCRdb redid the calling of the 5' RACE reads with MiXCR, one entry per CDR3 protein. The sample contains over 950,000 distinct CDR3 sequences, under 40% of which appear only once. The specimen was blood. These TCRs come from a man younger than 35 in good health.

This sequence joins TRBV20-1 and TRBJ2-7, with a weak D call TRBD2 (7 bases). This CDR3 is built from 15 residues. Trimming took 0 bases from V and 3 from J, leaving 15 bases between them. Germline loops: CDR1 DFQATT, CDR2 SNEGSKA (reference sequence). CDR3 DNA sequence: TGCAGTGCTAGAGATGTCGCGGGGGCCGTCTACGAGCAGTACTTC. Protein sequence: CSARDVAGAVYEQYF.

The gene calls are TRBV19 and TRBJ2-5; D uncertain. TRBJ2-7 matches the DNA end more closely, so the J call is doubtful. The V gene's germline CDR1 is LNHDA and CDR2 SQIVND (reference sequence). The CDR3 loop spans 15 amino acids. CDR3 loop: CASSMSVPPWNEQYF. For the CDR3, the DNA is TGTGCCAGTAGTATGTCGGTGCCCCCTTGGAACGAGCAGTACTTC.

This clonotype was counted a few times. This sequence joins TRBV7-2 and TRBJ1-5, with D unresolved. V was cut by 5 bases and J by 6 bases, with 14 bases left in between. CDR3 length: 14 residues. The germline CDR1 and CDR2 sequences are SGHTA and FQGNSA. The DNA of the CDR3 is TGTGCCAGCAGCCCCGTGGAGTTTGGTCAGCCCCAGCATTTT. Encoded protein: CASSPVEFGQPQHF. Based on the CDR3 plus reference TRBV7-2 and TRBJ1-5, the full variable domain is GAGVSQSPSNKVTEKGKDVELRCDPISGHTALYWYRQSLGQGLEFLIYFQGNSAPDKSGLPSDRFSAERTGGSVSTLTIQRTQQEDSAVYLCASSPVEFGQPQHFGDGTRLSIL.

This clonotype was detected a few times. The chain combines TRBV5-1 with TRBJ1-2; 8 nucleotides match TRBD1. Trimming at V came to 0 bases and at J to 4 bases, leaving 5 bases not matched to a gene. This CDR3 has 15 residues. Per germline, CDR1 SGHRS and CDR2 YFSETQ. CDR3 coding DNA: TGCGCCAGCAGCTTGGATGGACAGGGTGGCTATGGCTACACCTTC. Amino acids: CASSLDGQGGYGYTF.

The chain has TRBV15 and TRBJ2-1, with unresolved D. The CDR3 covers 18 residues. Germline V gene sequence: CDR1 LNHNV, CDR2 YYDKDF (reference sequence). Trimming shortened V by 0 bases and J by 3 bases, and 18 bases separated the two germline ends. CDR3 amino acids: CATSRDRFATPGYNEQFF. CDR3 nucleotide sequence: TGTGCCACCAGCAGAGATCGGTTTGCGACACCAGGCTACAATGAGCAGTTCTTC.

This clonotype occurred once. V usage is TRBV6-2 or TRBV6-3 and J usage is TRBJ2-1, with 8 bases fitting TRBD1. The CDR3 length is 13 residues. The junction had 12 bases not matched to a gene; V was cut back by 6 bases and J by 14 bases. Germline V gives CDR1 MNHEY, CDR2 SVGEGT. In DNA form, the CDR3 reads TGTGCCAGCAGCCGAAGCGACAGGGGATCGGAGTTCTTC. This translates into CASSRSDRGSEFF.

The CDR3 DNA is TGTGCCAGCAGTTTAACGCGGACCAAAGAGACCCAGTTCTTC. This translates into CASSLTRTKETQFF. The chain combines TRBV27 with TRBJ2-5; D remains ambiguous. TRBJ2-1 matches the DNA end more closely, so the J call is doubtful. The CDR3 contains 14 residues. Looked up from germline, CDR1 is MNHEY and CDR2 is SMNVEV (reference sequence).

Written as DNA, the CDR3 is TGTGCCAGCAGCTTCACAGGGGGAGTTGGCTACACCTTC. It translates to CASSFTGGVGYTF. The chain links TRBV7-2 to TRBJ1-2; 8 bases agree with TRBD1. CDR3 length: 13 amino acids. The V and J ends lost 3 bases and 7 bases, in that order; junction bases with no gene match: 4. Germline assignment: CDR1 SGHTA and CDR2 FQGNSA.

This clonotype occurred a few times. V usage is TRBV7-2 and J usage is TRBJ1-5, with D unclear. Trimming took off 0 bases at V and 0 bases at J, with 6 bases between the two ends. CDR1 and CDR2 (germline): SGHTA, FQGNSA. The CDR3 is 15 amino acids. The CDR3 is CASSLAMNSNQPQHF. CDR3 bases: TGTGCCAGCAGCTTAGCTATGAATAGCAATCAGCCCCAGCATTTT.

V usage is TRBV7-2 and J usage is TRBJ1-2, with 7 bases fitting TRBD1. Germline-derived CDR1 and CDR2 are SGHTA and FQGNSA. Trimming took 6 bases from V and 5 from J; bases not matched to a gene: 9. The CDR3 spans 14 residues. The CDR3 DNA is TGTGCCAGCAGTCCAGGACAGGTCCCATATGGCTACACCTTC. This translates into CASSPGQVPYGYTF.

This chain joins TRBV27 and TRBJ2-1, with TRBD1 identical over 8 bases. This CDR3 is 15 amino acids long. The junction had 8 bases not matched to a gene; V was cut back by 7 bases and J by 3 bases. Germline-derived CDR1 and CDR2 are MNHEY and SMNVEV (reference sequence). The CDR3 coding sequence is TGTGCCAGCACTAAACAGGGGACAGGCTACAATGAGCAGTTCTTC. Residues: CASTKQGTGYNEQFF.

The rearrangement joins TRBV9 to TRBJ2-1; 7 bases are a match to TRBD1. CDR3 length: 17 residues. Unmatched junction bases numbered 7, after V lost 0 bases and J lost 1 base. Germline assignment: CDR1 SGDLS and CDR2 YYNGEE. The CDR3 here is CASSVGLETGSYNEQFF. Written as DNA, the CDR3 is TGTGCCAGCAGCGTAGGGTTGGAGACAGGGTCCTACAATGAGCAGTTCTTC.

This clonotype has a handful of counts. The chain is built from TRBV29-1 and TRBJ2-2; D unresolved. With 4 bases removed from V and 1 base from J, the gap between germline ends came to 4 bases. CDR1 and CDR2 (germline): SQVTM, ANQGSEA. The CDR3 length is 12 residues. As DNA, the CDR3 is TGCAGCGTTGCAGTGAACACCGGGGAGCTGTTTTTT. Its protein product is CSVAVNTGELFF.

To note about this clonotype: A much larger clone lies a single base off, so this may be a read error. CDR3 in amino acids: CSAEVLAGVDTQYF. For the CDR3, the DNA is TGCAGTGCCGAGGTACTAGCGGGGGTAGATACGCAGTATTTT. The gene calls are TRBV20-1 and TRBJ2-3, with 11 bases matching TRBD2. J was trimmed by 5 bases and V by 6 bases; bases with no gene match: 7. The CDR3 is made up of 14 amino acids. Germline CDR1 is DFQATT and CDR2 is SNEGSKA (reference sequence).

This sequence joins TRBV27 and TRBJ2-3; 7 positions match TRBD1. The germline gives CDR1 MNHEY, CDR2 SMNVEV (reference sequence). The CDR3 spans 15 residues. Trimming took 5 bases from V and 2 from J; bases not matched to a gene: 7. The CDR3 sequence is CASSARDRYTDTQYF. As DNA, the CDR3 is TGTGCCAGCAGTGCCCGGGACAGATACACAGATACGCAGTATTTT.

This clonotype has more than one count but fewer than ten. One end of the junction varies from germline; a read error may be responsible. The V and J genes are TRBV27 and TRBJ2-5, with unresolved D. CDR1 and CDR2 from the germline V gene are MNHEY and SMNVEV (reference sequence). This CDR3 is built from 12 residues. DNA of the CDR3: TGTGCCAACAGTCCCAATACGCAGACCCAGTACTTC. Its protein product is CANSPNTQTQYF.

This clonotype came up many times. The V gene is TRBV9, the J gene TRBJ1-1, with TRBD1 identical over 8 bases. Germline values: CDR1 SGDLS, CDR2 YYNGEE. CDR3 length: 14 residues. V shed 2 bases, J shed 1 base, and the junction held 1 base outside the gene matches. DNA for the CDR3: TGTGCCAGCAGCGTCGGGACAGGGAACACTGAAGCTTTCTTT. Protein product: CASSVGTGNTEAFF.

In this sample, this clonotype turned up many times. The V and J genes are TRBV9 and TRBJ1-5; weak D call: TRBD1 (6 bases). The ends were cut back, 3 bases at V and 4 bases at J, with 11 bases in the middle. Looked up from germline, CDR1 is SGDLS and CDR2 is YYNGEE. The CDR3 runs to 14 residues. The CDR3 is CASSAGVSNQPQHF. Here the CDR3 DNA reads TGTGCCAGCAGCGCAGGGGTTAGTAATCAGCCCCAGCATTTT.